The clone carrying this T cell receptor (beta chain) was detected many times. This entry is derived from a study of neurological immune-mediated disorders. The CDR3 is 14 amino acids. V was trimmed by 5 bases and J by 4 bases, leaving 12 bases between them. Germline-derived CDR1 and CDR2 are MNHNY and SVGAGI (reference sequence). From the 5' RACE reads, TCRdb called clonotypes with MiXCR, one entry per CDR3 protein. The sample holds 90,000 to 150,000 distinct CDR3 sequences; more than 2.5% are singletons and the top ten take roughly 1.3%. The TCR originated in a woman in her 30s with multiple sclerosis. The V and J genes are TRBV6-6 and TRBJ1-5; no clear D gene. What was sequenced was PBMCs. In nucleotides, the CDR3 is TGTGCCAGCAGTAGAGGGATAGCAAATCAGCCCCAGCATTTT. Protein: CASSRGIANQPQHF.